Following are 10 T cell receptor beta chains from one sample sequenced in a study of cytomegalovirus exposure and HLA in healthy donors. The primer mix had 60 Vbeta and 13 Jbeta primers. The data were produced by immunoSEQ multiplex PCR, yet TCRdb's version contains in-frame clones alone and is incomplete. The sample gives approximately 190,000 clones, about 80% of which show up once; around 3% is in the top ten. Sequences were obtained from PBMCs. These receptors all stem from a woman aged 50 to 60 in good health and CMV-seropositive.

The chain joins TRBV2 to TRBJ2-7; 7 nucleotides match TRBD1. Germline loops: CDR1 SNHLY, CDR2 FYNNEI. J lost 7 bases, V lost 4 bases, and 7 bases had no gene match. The CDR3 sequence is 13 residues long. The CDR3 sequence is CASSGRGQVEQYF. The CDR3 DNA reads TGTGCCAGCAGTGGCAGAGGACAGGTTGAGCAGTACTTC.

The chain uses TRBV18 and TRBJ2-7, with TRBD1 as a possible D gene (6 bases). This CDR3 has 15 amino acids. V shed 2 bases and J shed 5 bases, with 16 bases lying between them. CDR1 is KGHSH and CDR2 is LQKENI in the germline V gene. Here the CDR3 reads CASSPRAGEVHEQYF. The CDR3 DNA sequence: TGTGCCAGCTCACCAAGGGCAGGGGAAGTCCACGAGCAGTACTTC.

The chain uses TRBV6-5 and TRBJ2-1, with 10 bases lining up with TRBD1. The trim removed 6 bases at V and 3 bases at J, leaving 5 bases unmatched. The V gene's germline CDR1 is MNHEY and CDR2 SVGAGI. This CDR3 comprises 15 residues. The CDR3 DNA sequence: TGTGCCAGCAGGGGGGGACAGGGGAACTACAATGAGCAGTTCTTC. Amino acid sequence: CASRGGQGNYNEQFF.

The chain couples TRBV7-9 to TRBJ1-2; weak D call: TRBD1 (5 bases). The germline V gene has CDR1 SEHNR and CDR2 FQNEAQ (reference sequence). This CDR3 contains 13 residues. The V and J ends lost 2 bases and 6 bases respectively, with 10 bases between them. CDR3 region: CASSLSQGNGYTF. CDR3 in DNA: TGTGCCAGCAGCTTATCGCAGGGTAATGGCTACACCTTC.

This clone was observed a handful of times. The V call is TRBV14, the J call TRBJ2-3, with D possibly being TRBD1 (6 bases). Germline V gene lookup returns CDR1 SGHDN and CDR2 FVKESK. The CDR3 has 18 residues. The ends were cut back, 4 bases at V and 0 bases at J, with 20 bases in the middle. The DNA of the CDR3 is TGTGCCAGCAGCCCGTTAGGGCAGGGGTCCTCTAGCACAGATACGCAGTATTTT. Translating gives CASSPLGQGSSSTDTQYF.

There are a few counts of this clone. The genes are TRBV2 and TRBJ1-2; D gene unclear. V dropped 4 bases and J dropped 6 bases, with 9 bases sitting between them. The CDR3 is 12 amino acids. Germline V gene data show CDR1 as SNHLY and CDR2 as FYNNEI. The CDR3 region is CASSGGRDGYTF. The CDR3 DNA follows: TGTGCCAGCAGTGGTGGGAGGGATGGCTACACCTTC.

This chain links TRBV30 with TRBJ1-1, with 11 nucleotides matching TRBD1. V shed 4 bases, J shed 4 bases, and the junction held 8 bases outside the gene matches. The CDR3 spans 15 residues. Per germline, CDR1 GTSNPN and CDR2 SVGIG (reference sequence). The chain's CDR3 is CAWIPWGTGGTEAFF. CDR3 DNA sequence: TGTGCCTGGATTCCTTGGGGGACAGGGGGCACTGAAGCTTTCTTT.

The chain carries TRBV7-8 and TRBJ1-5; the match to TRBD1 covers 8 bases. The CDR3 is made up of 16 amino acids. Trimming removed 5 bases from V and 4 bases from J; junction bases left unmatched: 10. Germline-derived CDR1 and CDR2 are SGHVS and FQNEAQ. CDR3 coding DNA: TGTGCCAGCAGCCTCACCGGGACAGGCAATAATCAGCCCCAGCATTTT. Its translation is CASSLTGTGNNQPQHF.

The V call is TRBV6-5, the J call TRBJ1-6; D perhaps matches TRBD1 (6 bases). CDR1 MNHEY and CDR2 SVGAGI come from the germline V gene. Trimming left V 5 bases short and J 6 bases short, with 11 bases between. The CDR3 consists of 14 residues. CDR3: CASSVGAVNSPLHF. In DNA form, the CDR3 reads TGTGCCAGCAGTGTGGGGGCCGTTAATTCACCCCTCCACTTT.

The chain joins TRBV7-6 to TRBJ2-5, with 7 nucleotides matching TRBD1. The CDR3 is 12 residues long. Germline V CDR1 and CDR2: SGHVS, FNYEAQ. Unmatched junction bases numbered 1, after V lost 3 bases and J lost 6 bases. CDR3 in DNA: TGTGCCAGCAGCTTGGACAGGCAGACCCAGTACTTC. Translation: CASSLDRQTQYF.